The 2 T cell receptor beta chains presented below share a single source sample, sequenced in a study of CD8+ T cells in alopecia areata. Reverse transcribed after extraction, RNA yielded cDNA as the sequencing template. Only in-frame clones appear in the TCRdb table, and some are missing; sequencing was by immunoSEQ multiplex PCR. The repertoire holds more than 95,000 clones, with roughly two fifths as singletons. Specimen: CD4+ T cells sorted from blood. The source is a human donor with alopecia areata.

The rearrangement links TRBV4-2 to TRBJ2-7, with unresolved D. Germline lookup yields CDR1 LGHNA and CDR2 YNFKEQ. The CDR3 covers 16 residues. The V end was cut by 0 bases, the J end by 0 bases, with 12 bases between. The CDR3 nucleotides read TGTGCCAGCAGCCAAGATCCCCCTCCTGCCTCCTACGAGCAGTACTTC. Its translation: CASSQDPPPASYEQYF.

The gene calls are TRBV6-6 and TRBJ1-5; a possible D gene is TRBD1 (5 bases). CDR1 and CDR2 (germline): MNHNY, SVGAGI (reference sequence). The CDR3 is 16 amino acids. Trimming pared 0 bases from V and 4 bases from J, leaving 13 bases between. The CDR3 loop reads CASSYSGRVGNQPQHF. CDR3 sequence (DNA): TGTGCCAGCAGTTACTCGGGCAGGGTAGGGAATCAGCCCCAGCATTTT.